One sample yielded the 8 T cell receptor beta chains listed below, sequenced in a study of cytomegalovirus exposure and HLA in healthy donors. The PCR had 60 Vbeta and 13 Jbeta primers. The table came from immunoSEQ multiplex PCR; TCRdb's copy has only in-frame clones and leaves some out. Among about 120,000 clones listed, around three fifths were seen once. Sequenced input: PBMCs. These receptors were taken from a woman aged 40 to 50 in good health and CMV-seropositive.

The chain links TRBV11-3 to TRBJ1-6; 8 bases fit TRBD1. Germline V lookup: CDR1 SGHNT, CDR2 YENEEA. The CDR3 covers 15 residues. J was trimmed by 7 bases and V by 5 bases; bases with no gene match: 7. The CDR3 DNA sequence: TGTGCCAGCAGCCCACAGGGGGTGGGGAATTCACCCCTCCACTTT. Translated: CASSPQGVGNSPLHF.

The chain employs TRBV19 and TRBJ2-5; 9 bases agree with TRBD2. The germline V gene encodes CDR1 LNHDA and CDR2 SQIVND (reference sequence). Trimming removed 3 bases from V and 3 bases from J; junction bases left unmatched: 5. The CDR3 extends over 15 amino acids. CDR3 sequence (DNA): TGTGCCAGTAGTATGCCCTTAGCGGGAGAAGAGACCCAGTACTTC. Translated: CASSMPLAGEETQYF.

The chain links TRBV5-8 to TRBJ2-7; TRBD1 aligns across 12 bases. Germline V CDR1 and CDR2: SGHTS, YDEGEE. This CDR3 is built from 17 residues. Unmatched junction bases numbered 8, after V lost 0 bases and J lost 4 bases. This chain's CDR3 is CASSLEVGTGGRYEQYF. CDR3 DNA: TGTGCCAGCAGCTTGGAGGTGGGGACAGGGGGCCGGTACGAGCAGTACTTC.

The chain carries TRBV5-6 and TRBJ1-2; D unresolved. With 0 bases removed from V and 8 bases from J, the gap between germline ends came to 11 bases. The CDR3 is 13 residues long. The germline V gene encodes CDR1 SGHDT and CDR2 YYEEEE. CDR3 region: CASSLEAGGGYTF. The DNA of the CDR3 is TGTGCCAGCAGCTTGGAGGCAGGCGGGGGCTACACCTTC.

This clone was detected a few times. The V call is TRBV28, the J call TRBJ1-4; 10 nucleotides line up with TRBD1. Germline V gene lookup returns CDR1 MDHEN and CDR2 SYDVKM. CDR3 length equals 14 residues. The V gene end was trimmed by 5 bases and the J gene end by 8 bases; junction bases not matched to a gene: 5. The CDR3 reads CASSRDRGGEKLFF. CDR3 sequence (DNA): TGTGCCAGCAGTCGGGACAGGGGAGGAGAAAAACTGTTTTTT.

The chain carries TRBV6-5 and TRBJ1-1; 7 bases agree with TRBD1. The V and J ends lost 5 bases and 7 bases, in that order; junction bases with no gene match: 7. The CDR3 length is 13 residues. Germline V CDR1 and CDR2: MNHEY, SVGAGI. CDR3 protein: CASSQGQTDEAFF. Here the CDR3 DNA reads TGTGCCAGCAGTCAGGGACAGACAGATGAAGCTTTCTTT.

The chain couples TRBV7-9 to TRBJ2-7; TRBD2 is a possible D gene (5 bases). Trimming stripped 4 bases from V and 5 bases from J, with 12 bases between. Germline values: CDR1 SEHNR, CDR2 FQNEAQ (reference sequence). The CDR3 totals 13 residues. CDR3 DNA: TGTGCCAGCAGCTCGACTAATTCCGACGAGCAGTACTTC. Translated, it gives CASSSTNSDEQYF.

The chain combines TRBV5-6 with TRBJ2-7, with 9 bases lining up with TRBD2. The CDR3 loop spans 19 amino acids. Germline CDR1 reads SGHDT; CDR2 reads YYEEEE. Trimming cost V 0 bases and J 9 bases; bases outside gene matches: 22. Here the CDR3 reads CASSLVVLAGRSYEWVQYF. CDR3 in DNA: TGTGCCAGCAGCTTGGTAGTCCTAGCGGGGAGATCCTACGAGTGGGTGCAGTACTTC.